One sample yielded the 9 T cell receptor beta chains listed below, sequenced in a study of blood T cell repertoires in COVID-19. Measured with immunoSEQ multiplex PCR; TCRdb has only the in-frame clones, and not every one. Of about 140,000 clones listed, roughly 88% are singletons. Sequencing used peripheral blood. These receptors came from a woman aged 50 to 60 with acute or convalescent COVID-19.

This sequence joins TRBV7-8 and TRBJ1-5; TRBD1 matches 9 bases. This CDR3 spans 16 amino acids. The germline V gene encodes CDR1 SGHVS and CDR2 FQNEAQ. With V trimmed by 5 bases and J by 5 bases, 10 bases remained unmatched. CDR3: CASSTRTQGAYQPQHF. For the CDR3, the DNA is TGTGCCAGCAGCACCAGAACACAGGGGGCCTATCAGCCCCAGCATTTT.

The chain is built from TRBV7-3 and TRBJ1-5, with D uncertain. Between the trimmed V and J ends, which lost 5 bases and 3 bases, there was a span of 8 bases. The CDR3 runs 13 residues. The germline gives CDR1 SGHTA, CDR2 FQGTGA. CDR3 in amino acids: CASSPEDNQPQHF. DNA of the CDR3: TGTGCCAGCAGCCCCGAGGACAATCAGCCCCAGCATTTT.

The chain links TRBV7-9 to TRBJ1-1, with D tentatively TRBD1 (5 bases). Germline V gene data show CDR1 as SEHNR and CDR2 as FQNEAQ (reference sequence). Trimming cost V 5 bases and J 4 bases, with 20 bases left between them. The CDR3 sequence is 16 residues long. The CDR3 region is CASSDGTLGYITEAFF. CDR3 coding DNA: TGTGCCAGCAGCGACGGGACTCTAGGTTATATCACTGAAGCTTTCTTT.

This clone was detected only a few times. J is TRBJ2-7 and V is TRBV6-5, with D tentatively TRBD1 (5 bases). CDR1 is MNHEY and CDR2 is SVGAGI in the germline V gene. There are 14 residues in the CDR3. V gave up 5 bases and J gave up 0 bases, with 11 bases separating them. As DNA, the CDR3 is TGTGCCAGCAGTCAACTGGGGCGCTCCTACGAGCAGTACTTC. Translating it yields CASSQLGRSYEQYF.

This clone was counted a single time. V usage is TRBV5-1 and J usage is TRBJ2-1; the match to TRBD2 covers 11 bases. Germline-derived CDR1 and CDR2 are SGHRS and YFSETQ. Losses at the gene ends were 4 bases for V and 10 bases for J; bases not matched to a gene: 4. The CDR3 contains 13 residues. CDR3 in amino acids: CASSVTSGIEQFF. DNA for the CDR3: TGCGCCAGCAGCGTGACTAGCGGGATCGAGCAGTTCTTC. Based on the CDR3 plus reference TRBV5-1 and TRBJ2-1, the full variable domain is KAGVTQTPRYLIKTRGQQVTLSCSPISGHRSVSWYQQTPGQGLQFLFEYFSETQRNKGNFPGRFSGRQFSNSRSEMNVSTLELGDSALYLCASSVTSGIEQFFGPGTRLTVL.

V gene TRBV14 combines with J gene TRBJ1-1; D gene uncertain. Germline CDR1 and CDR2: SGHDN and FVKESK. Trimming pared 0 bases from V and 6 bases from J, leaving 8 bases between. This CDR3 is built from 13 residues. The chain's CDR3 is CASSQERKSEAFF. The CDR3 coding sequence is TGTGCCAGCAGCCAAGAGCGGAAGTCTGAAGCTTTCTTT.

The V call is TRBV3-1 (or the pseudogene TRBV3-2), the J call TRBJ2-1; 9 bases align to TRBD2. This CDR3 is 18 amino acids long. The V gene end was trimmed by 0 bases and the J gene end by 2 bases; junction bases not matched to a gene: 8. The germline gives CDR1 LGHDT, CDR2 YNNKEL (reference sequence). The CDR3: CASSQDSLSGGPYNEQFF. The CDR3 DNA reads TGTGCCAGCAGCCAAGATTCCCTTAGCGGGGGTCCCTACAATGAGCAGTTCTTC.

The J gene is TRBJ1-2, the V gene TRBV4-1; 8 bases match TRBD1. CDR3 length: 14 residues. Trimming at V came to 4 bases and at J to 6 bases, leaving 7 bases not matched to a gene. Germline V CDR1 and CDR2: MGHRA, YSYEKL. CDR3 nucleotides: TGCGCCAGCAGCCCCTGGACAGGGCAGGATGGCTACACCTTC. Translation gives CASSPWTGQDGYTF.

V and J are TRBV7-8 and TRBJ1-6; 8 positions match TRBD1. From germline, CDR1 is SGHVS and CDR2 FQNEAQ. Trimming took 5 bases from V and 10 from J; bases not matched to a gene: 10. This CDR3 comprises 15 residues. In DNA form, the CDR3 reads TGTGCCAGCAGCCTCATTGACAGGGGCGGCTCACCCCTCCACTTT. Amino acid sequence: CASSLIDRGGSPLHF.